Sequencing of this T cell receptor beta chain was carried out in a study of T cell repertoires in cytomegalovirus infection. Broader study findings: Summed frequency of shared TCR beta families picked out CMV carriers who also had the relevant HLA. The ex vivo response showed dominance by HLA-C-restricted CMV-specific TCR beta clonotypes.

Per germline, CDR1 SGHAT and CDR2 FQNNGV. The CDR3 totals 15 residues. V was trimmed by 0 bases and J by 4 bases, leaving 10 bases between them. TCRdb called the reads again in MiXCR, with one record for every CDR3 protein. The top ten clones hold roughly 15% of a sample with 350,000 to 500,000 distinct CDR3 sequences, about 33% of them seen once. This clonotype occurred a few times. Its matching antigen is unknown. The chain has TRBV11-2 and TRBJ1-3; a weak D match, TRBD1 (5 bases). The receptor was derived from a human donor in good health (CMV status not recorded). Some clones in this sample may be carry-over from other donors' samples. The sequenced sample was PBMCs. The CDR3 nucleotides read TGTGCCAGCAGCTTAGACGGGGCAGGGGGAAACACCATATATTTT. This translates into CASSLDGAGGNTIYF.